This TCR beta chain is from a study of blood T cell repertoires in COVID-19 (dated by TCRdb to about 2020). Looking at the study overall: Samples from collaborators originated in the United States, Italy and Spain and spanned both the acute and convalescent phases of COVID-19. The material from the prospective study consisted of cDNA or gDNA derived from T cells, B-cell-depleted T cells, or PBMCs. Subjects who had been exposed to COVID-19, were actively infected with it, or had recovered from it provided the deeply sampled blood TCRbeta repertoires that made up the dataset. The repertoires were made available in a free public database intended to serve as a resource for research on the immune response to SARS-CoV-2. Samples came from the ongoing ImmuneRACE study (first 160 participants) plus 1,254 subjects from 6 global collaborators. A de-identified subject ID, COVID-19 status, age in years and sex were almost always included in the sample metadata. Where available, HLA class I and class II types were obtained from metadata supplied by the sample provider rather than from assay-based typing. The study at large found these results: The quantity of clinical and demographic metadata differed by source and by participant and was supplied without curation.

CDR1 LGHDT and CDR2 YNNKEL are derived from the germline V gene (reference sequence). From the cysteine through the phenylalanine, the CDR3 covers 14 amino acids. Only the CDR3 DNA is retained, 42 bases long and in frame from the first base. Trimming accounts for 2 bases at V and 10 bases at J, while the number of junction bases matched to no gene is 4. Points on this clone: Its antigen is not yet known. There are no base qualities to consult, and no much larger clone falls within one base.

The immunoSEQ Assay, a bias-controlled multiplex PCR, was used to amplify TCRbeta CDR3 regions from genomic DNA. Turning to the authors' computational methods: Nucleated cell counts per sample were estimated from amplification of reference gene primers within the assay. Sequence reads were collapsed and filtered to measure the absolute abundance of every unique TCRbeta CDR3 rearrangement. Productive Simpson clonality was computed per sample as the square root of Simpson's diversity index over productive rearrangements. This is the immuneACCESS table as TCRdb keeps it, with only in-frame sequences that have V and J called. A part of the clones is gone; compared with another copy, unresolved V genes explain less than half, and the rest is unexplained. V, J and clone size were drawn from that table, and D and trimming were deduced from the DNA. The sample table shows around 160,000 clones, and roughly four fifths are seen once. Jointly, the top ten make up about 16% of the sample.

Whole blood was collected in K2EDTA tubes by collaborating institutions according to the institutions' own protocols. For TCRbeta analysis, collaborator samples were shipped as frozen whole blood, as isolated PBMCs, or as DNA extracted from either sample type. This TCR was sampled from a human donor with acute or convalescent COVID-19. The donor label of this sample is uncertain. This chain joins TRBV3-1 (or the pseudogene TRBV3-2) to TRBJ1-6, and TRBD1 aligns with 8 junction nucleotides. Input material: peripheral blood. The nucleotide sequence reads TGTGCCAGCAGCCAACAGGGGGCAATCTCACCCCTCCACTTT. This is translated as CASSQQGAISPLHF.